This T cell receptor beta chain was identified in a study of blood T cell repertoires in COVID-19. Study in general: COVID-19 samples from acute and convalescent phases originated in the United States, Italy and Spain. Nucleic acid was either cDNA or gDNA, and it came from T cells, B-cell-depleted T cells, or PBMCs.

Methods used by the authors: Quantification of nucleated cells was approximated via reference gene primer amplification. Here immunoSEQ multiplex PCR was the method, and the copy in TCRdb shows in-frame clones only, minus some. V and J calls and clone size come straight from that table; D and trimming were deduced from the DNA. Among about 280,000 clones, around 88% were seen once, and the ten largest hold around 14%. The CDR3 covers 13 residues. V lost 8 bases, J lost 0 bases, and 10 bases lay in between. The V gene's germline CDR1 is LNHDA and CDR2 SQIVND (reference sequence). The receptor was isolated from a woman in her seventies with COVID-19, enrolled during active disease. V usage is TRBV19 and J usage is TRBJ1-1; no firm D call. The sequenced sample was peripheral blood. The CDR3 nucleotides read TGTGCCAGTGGAGAGACGCTGAACACTGAAGCTTTCTTT. Translated, it gives CASGETLNTEAFF.